The 20 T cell receptor beta chains in this list originate from one sample, sequenced in a study of T cell responses to AZD1222 COVID-19 vaccine. Assay used: immunoSEQ multiplex PCR; TCRdb lists only in-frame clones, some missing. Of more than 100,000 clones in the sample, about 93% were seen once. Material: peripheral blood, obtained on day 0 of AZD1222 vaccination. Every receptor here comes from an adult in good health.

The V call is TRBV7-3, the J call TRBJ1-3; no definite D call. The CDR3 sequence is 13 residues long. Germline V CDR1 and CDR2: SGHTA, FQGTGA. The ends were cut back, 0 bases at V and 4 bases at J, with 4 bases in the middle. In nucleotides, the CDR3 is TGTGCCAGCAGCTTAACGGTCGGAAACACCATATATTTT. This translates into CASSLTVGNTIYF.

The chain has TRBV30 and TRBJ2-7; a weak D match, TRBD1 (6 bases). Germline CDR1 GTSNPN, CDR2 SVGIG (reference sequence). The CDR3 has 15 amino acids. V lost 3 bases, J lost 4 bases, and 19 bases lay in between. The CDR3 nucleotides are TGTGCCTGGAGGCGGGCTAACAGGGTATCGTACGAGCAGTACTTC. Protein sequence: CAWRRANRVSYEQYF.

The chain has TRBV5-1 and TRBJ2-5, with D hard to call. CDR1 is SGHRS, CDR2 YFSETQ, per germline. V shed 0 bases and J shed 5 bases, with 11 bases lying between them. There are 14 residues in the CDR3. The CDR3 reads CASSLEVRGETQYF. For the CDR3, the DNA is TGCGCCAGCAGCTTGGAGGTGCGTGGGGAGACCCAGTACTTC. Based on the CDR3 plus reference TRBV5-1 and TRBJ2-5, the full variable domain is KAGVTQTPRYLIKTRGQQVTLSCSPISGHRSVSWYQQTPGQGLQFLFEYFSETQRNKGNFPGRFSGRQFSNSRSEMNVSTLELGDSALYLCASSLEVRGETQYFGPGTRLLVL.

The sample holds a few counts of this clone. The rearrangement uses TRBV27 and TRBJ1-2; D is perhaps TRBD1 (6 bases). The CDR3 totals 15 residues. V was clipped by 4 bases and J by 8 bases, with 20 bases between them. CDR1 MNHEY and CDR2 SMNVEV come from the germline V gene (reference sequence). The chain's CDR3 is CASSSLQGGAGGYTF. In DNA form, the CDR3 reads TGTGCCAGCAGTTCGCTACAGGGTGGGGCGGGAGGCTACACCTTC.

The chain couples TRBV10-3 to TRBJ1-1, with 11 bases that match TRBD1. The CDR3 runs 14 residues. V shed 0 bases and J 11 bases; nucleotides not matched to a gene: 5. Germline lookup yields CDR1 ENHRY and CDR2 SYGVKD. The chain's CDR3 is CAISESTGQGAAFF. CDR3 in DNA: TGTGCCATCAGTGAGTCGACCGGACAGGGGGCGGCTTTCTTT.

The chain joins TRBV5-6 to TRBJ1-4; 9 bases fit TRBD1. V dropped 4 bases and J dropped 4; count of bases not matched to a gene: 5. Germline assignment: CDR1 SGHDT and CDR2 YYEEEE. This CDR3 has 15 amino acids. CDR3 sequence: CASSRKGQGNEKLFF. As DNA, the CDR3 is TGTGCCAGCAGCCGAAAGGGACAGGGTAATGAAAAACTGTTTTTT.

The genes are TRBV12-3 or TRBV12-4 and TRBJ1-2; no definite D call. This CDR3 contains 11 residues. Trimming took 5 bases from V and 7 from J, leaving 8 bases between them. CDR3 DNA sequence: TGTGCCAGCAGTCATATAGGTGGCTACACCTTC. This encodes CASSHIGGYTF.

V is TRBV27 and J is TRBJ2-3; D gene unclear. CDR3 length equals 11 residues. V was clipped by 3 bases and J by 5 bases, with 3 bases between them. Germline V gene lookup returns CDR1 MNHEY and CDR2 SMNVEV (reference sequence). CDR3 DNA sequence: TGTGCCAGCAGTTTTATAGATACGCAGTATTTT. It codes for CASSFIDTQYF.

This chain links TRBV2 with TRBJ1-2, with TRBD1 matching 7 bases. Germline-derived CDR1 and CDR2 are SNHLY and FYNNEI. V gave up 5 bases and J gave up 4 bases; unmatched junction bases: 10. There are 15 residues in the CDR3. CDR3 sequence (DNA): TGTGCCAGCAGTTATGGACAGGTTAAAGGCTATGGCTACACCTTC. Its translation: CASSYGQVKGYGYTF.

The rearrangement uses TRBV5-1 and TRBJ2-2, with D uncertain. The V end was cut by 2 bases, the J end by 1 base, with 9 bases between. Germline V gene sequence: CDR1 SGHRS, CDR2 YFSETQ. This CDR3 has 15 amino acids. For the CDR3, the DNA is TGCGCCAGCAGCTTTGGCAGGAGGAACACCGGGGAGCTGTTTTTT. It translates to CASSFGRRNTGELFF.

The chain uses TRBV7-2 and TRBJ2-3, with TRBD2 identical over 10 bases. The CDR3 covers 18 residues. After removal of 1 base from V and 2 bases from J, the junction contained 9 bases not matched to a gene. From germline, CDR1 is SGHTA and CDR2 FQGNSA. The CDR3 region has the DNA TGTGCCAGCAGCTTAGTAGCGGGAGGAACCAGAGACACAGATACGCAGTATTTT. It codes for CASSLVAGGTRDTDTQYF.

The chain combines TRBV7-2 with TRBJ2-3; 8 nucleotides line up with TRBD2. Looked up from germline, CDR1 is SGHTA and CDR2 is FQGNSA. V lost 5 bases, J lost 0 bases, and 7 bases stayed unmatched. The CDR3 totals 16 residues. CDR3 coding DNA: TGTGCCAGCAGCATGATAGCGGGAAGCAGCACAGATACGCAGTATTTT. This sequence encodes CASSMIAGSSTDTQYF.

A few counts support this clone. The chain couples TRBV19 to TRBJ1-2; maybe TRBD1 (5 bases). The ends were cut back, 10 bases at V and 0 bases at J, with 9 bases in the middle. Germline V gene data show CDR1 as LNHDA and CDR2 as SQIVND (reference sequence). The CDR3 length is 12 residues. CDR3 sequence reads: CATGPPNYGYTF. Written as DNA, the CDR3 is TGTGCCACGGGACCACCTAACTATGGCTACACCTTC.

This sequence joins TRBV13 and TRBJ1-1; weak D call: TRBD1 (6 bases). Trimming took off 4 bases at V and 5 bases at J, with 11 bases between the two ends. Germline V gives CDR1 PRHDT, CDR2 FYEKMQ (reference sequence). The CDR3 spans 13 residues. The CDR3, as DNA: TGTGCCAGCAGCTACAGGGTAGGGACTGAAGCTTTCTTT. Residues: CASSYRVGTEAFF. The entire variable domain, with the rest obtained from reference TRBV13 and TRBJ1-1, is as follows: AAGVIQSPRHLIKEKRETATLKCYPIPRHDTVYWYQQGPGQDPQFLISFYEKMQSDKGSIPDRFSAQQFSDYHSELNMSSLELGDSALYFCASSYRVGTEAFFGQGTRLTVV.

V is TRBV14 and J is TRBJ2-2; no firm D call. This CDR3 has 15 residues. Germline CDR1 reads SGHDN; CDR2 reads FVKESK. V lost 4 bases to trimming and J lost 1 base, with 10 bases between them. Here the CDR3 DNA reads TGTGCCAGCAGCCCGTTTCGGGTGAACACCGGGGAGCTGTTTTTT. Amino acid sequence: CASSPFRVNTGELFF.

The genes are TRBV30 and TRBJ1-5; 8 nucleotides align to TRBD1. Germline CDR1 GTSNPN, CDR2 SVGIG (reference sequence). The CDR3 loop spans 13 amino acids. Trimming removed 0 bases from V and 6 bases from J; junction bases left unmatched: 1. This CDR3 is CAWSVTGVQPQHF. CDR3 nucleotides: TGTGCCTGGAGTGTGACAGGGGTTCAGCCCCAGCATTTT.

The V and J genes are TRBV30 and TRBJ2-7; 7 positions agree with TRBD1. V lost 2 bases, J lost 5 bases, and 12 bases stayed unmatched. The CDR3 contains 15 residues. Germline CDR1 GTSNPN, CDR2 SVGIG (reference sequence). CDR3 sequence (DNA): TGTGCCTGGAGTCTCTCCACAGGGGTGGCTCACGAGCAGTACTTC. Its translation: CAWSLSTGVAHEQYF.

The chain couples TRBV30 to TRBJ2-7, with 9 bases aligning to TRBD2. Germline V gives CDR1 GTSNPN, CDR2 SVGIG (reference sequence). With 3 bases clipped from V and 0 bases from J, the junction kept 6 bases outside the gene matches. The CDR3 is made up of 15 amino acids. CDR3 amino acids: CAWRNSGGLSYEQYF. The CDR3 DNA reads as TGTGCCTGGAGAAATAGCGGGGGCCTCTCCTACGAGCAGTACTTC.

About this clone itself: At one end, the junction sequence differs from germline, possibly due to a read error. This chain joins TRBV3-1 (or the pseudogene TRBV3-2) and TRBJ2-7; D is perhaps TRBD1 (5 bases). CDR3 length equals 15 residues. Germline CDR1 reads LGHDT; CDR2 reads YNNKEL (reference sequence). CDR3 residues: CASSPTWGFVSTRNF. The CDR3 DNA sequence: TGTGCCAGCAGCCCAACGTGGGGCTTTGTATCTACGCGGAACTTC.

The chain joins TRBV5-1 to TRBJ2-7; tentatively, D is TRBD2 (7 bases). The CDR3 sequence is 18 residues long. Germline loops: CDR1 SGHRS, CDR2 YFSETQ. V was pared by 3 bases and J by 4 bases, with 26 bases between. DNA for the CDR3: TGCGCCAGCAGCTCCTACGGGGGCGGGGGAGGTATCGATTACGAGCAGTACTTC. This gives the protein CASSSYGGGGGIDYEQYF.